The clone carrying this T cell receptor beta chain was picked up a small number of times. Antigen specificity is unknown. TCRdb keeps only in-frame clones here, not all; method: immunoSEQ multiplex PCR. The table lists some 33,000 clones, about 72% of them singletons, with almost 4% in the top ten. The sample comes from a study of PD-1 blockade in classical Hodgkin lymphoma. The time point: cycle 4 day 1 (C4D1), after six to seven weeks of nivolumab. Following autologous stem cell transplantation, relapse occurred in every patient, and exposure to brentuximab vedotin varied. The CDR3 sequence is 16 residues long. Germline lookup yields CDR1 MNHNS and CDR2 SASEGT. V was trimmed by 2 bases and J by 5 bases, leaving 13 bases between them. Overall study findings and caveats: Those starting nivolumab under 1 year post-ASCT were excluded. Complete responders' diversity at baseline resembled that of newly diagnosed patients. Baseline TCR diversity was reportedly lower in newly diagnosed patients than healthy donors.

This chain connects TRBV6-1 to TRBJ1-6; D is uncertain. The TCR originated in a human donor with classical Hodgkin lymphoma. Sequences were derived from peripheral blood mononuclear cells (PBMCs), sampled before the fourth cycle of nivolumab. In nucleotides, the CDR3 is TGTGCCAGCAGTGAAACCTGGGCGGCTGATAATTCACCCCTCCACTTT. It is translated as CASSETWAADNSPLHF.